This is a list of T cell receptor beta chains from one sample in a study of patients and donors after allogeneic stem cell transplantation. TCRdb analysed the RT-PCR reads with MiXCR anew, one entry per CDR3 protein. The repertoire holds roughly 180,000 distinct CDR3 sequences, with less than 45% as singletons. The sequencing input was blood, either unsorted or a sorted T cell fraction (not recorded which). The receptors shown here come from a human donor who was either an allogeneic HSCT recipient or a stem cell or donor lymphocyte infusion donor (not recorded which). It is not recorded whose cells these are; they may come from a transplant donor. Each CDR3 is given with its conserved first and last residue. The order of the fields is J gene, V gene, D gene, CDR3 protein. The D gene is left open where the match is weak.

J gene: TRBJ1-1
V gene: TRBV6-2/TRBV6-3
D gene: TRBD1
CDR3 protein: CASSSTSTGVNTEAFF

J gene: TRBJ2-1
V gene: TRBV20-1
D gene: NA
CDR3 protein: CSAPPGRGPYNEQFF

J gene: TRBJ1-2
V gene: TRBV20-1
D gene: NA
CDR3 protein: CSASLTTTNYGYTF

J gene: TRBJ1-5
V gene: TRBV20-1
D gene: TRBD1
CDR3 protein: CSAGQGAGNQPQHF

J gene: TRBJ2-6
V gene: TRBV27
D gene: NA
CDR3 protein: CASRLFRDPPSGANVLTF

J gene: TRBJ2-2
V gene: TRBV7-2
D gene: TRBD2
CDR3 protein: CASSFSPLGSGRAGIAGELFF

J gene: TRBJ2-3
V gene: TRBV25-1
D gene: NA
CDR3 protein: CASSGNPRSDTQYF

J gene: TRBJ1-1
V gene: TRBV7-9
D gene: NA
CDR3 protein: CASSLGGRRAFF

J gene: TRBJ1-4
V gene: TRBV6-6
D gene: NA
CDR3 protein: CASRKGATNEKLFF

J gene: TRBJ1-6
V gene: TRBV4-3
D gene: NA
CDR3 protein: CASSQVVMGGGNSPLHF

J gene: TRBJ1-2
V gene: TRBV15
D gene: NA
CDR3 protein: CATSRERGQLYGYTF

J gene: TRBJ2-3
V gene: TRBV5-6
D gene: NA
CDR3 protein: CASSFLTGDTDTQYF

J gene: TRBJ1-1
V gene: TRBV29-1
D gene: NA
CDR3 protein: CSVPGPPNIMNTEAFF

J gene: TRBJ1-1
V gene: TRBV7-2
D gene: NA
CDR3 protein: CASSSRVNTEAFF

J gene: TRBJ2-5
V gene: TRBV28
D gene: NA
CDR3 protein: CASSFPTAQGETQYF

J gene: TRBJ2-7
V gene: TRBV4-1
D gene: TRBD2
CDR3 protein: CASSHKELAGVYEQYF

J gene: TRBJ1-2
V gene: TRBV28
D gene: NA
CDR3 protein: CASSKAVINYGYTF

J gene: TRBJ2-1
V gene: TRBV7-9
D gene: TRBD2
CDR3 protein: CASSLVPSGRYEQFF

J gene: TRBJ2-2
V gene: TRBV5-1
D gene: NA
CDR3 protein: CASSLEASTGELFF

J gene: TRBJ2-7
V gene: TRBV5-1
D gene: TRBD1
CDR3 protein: CASSPRTGPFYEQYF

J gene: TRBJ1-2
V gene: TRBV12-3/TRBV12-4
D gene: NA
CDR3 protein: CASRGRGDYYGYTF

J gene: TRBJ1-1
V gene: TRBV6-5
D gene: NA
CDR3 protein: CASSTFTEAFF

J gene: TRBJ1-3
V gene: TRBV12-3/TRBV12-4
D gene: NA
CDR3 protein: CASSFGGAGNTIYF

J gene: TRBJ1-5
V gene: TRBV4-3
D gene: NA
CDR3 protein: CASSQRSLGEGNQPQHF

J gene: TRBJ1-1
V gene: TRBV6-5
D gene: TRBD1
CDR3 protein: CASSFQGTGKSFF

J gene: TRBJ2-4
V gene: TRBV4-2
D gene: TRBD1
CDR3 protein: CASSQPLGQIAKNIQYF

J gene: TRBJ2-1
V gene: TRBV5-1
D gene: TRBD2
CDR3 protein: CASSFGWEGRNEQFF

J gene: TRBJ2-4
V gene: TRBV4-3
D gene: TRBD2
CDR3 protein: CASSQDGIGASGRMMNIQYF

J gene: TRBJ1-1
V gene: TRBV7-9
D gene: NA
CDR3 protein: CASSREDRPEAFF

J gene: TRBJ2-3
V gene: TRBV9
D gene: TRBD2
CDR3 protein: CASSSESGRGTDTQYF

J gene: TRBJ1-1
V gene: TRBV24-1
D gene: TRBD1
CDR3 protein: CATKGTGMNTEAFF

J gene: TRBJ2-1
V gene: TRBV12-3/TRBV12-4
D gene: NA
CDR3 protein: CASSLMGGTRYNEQFF

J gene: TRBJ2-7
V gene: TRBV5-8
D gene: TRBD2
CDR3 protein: CASSLGGTSGISYEQYF

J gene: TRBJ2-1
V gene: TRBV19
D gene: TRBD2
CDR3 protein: CASSIGNGGRQEQFF

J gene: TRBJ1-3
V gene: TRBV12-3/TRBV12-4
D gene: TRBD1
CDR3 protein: CASTGQASSGNTIYF

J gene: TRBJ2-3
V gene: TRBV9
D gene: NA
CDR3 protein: CASSIISSASTDTQYF

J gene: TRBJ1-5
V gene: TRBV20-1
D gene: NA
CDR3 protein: CSARESHDNQPQHF

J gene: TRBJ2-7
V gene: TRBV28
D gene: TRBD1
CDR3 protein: CASSQDLRTGDWGQYF

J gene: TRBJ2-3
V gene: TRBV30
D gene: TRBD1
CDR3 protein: CAWNPGTGRYF

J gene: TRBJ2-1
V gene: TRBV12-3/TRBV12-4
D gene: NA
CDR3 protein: CASSLAERSNEQFF

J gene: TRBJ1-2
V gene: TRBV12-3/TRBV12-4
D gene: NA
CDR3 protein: CASTDGRIANYGYTF

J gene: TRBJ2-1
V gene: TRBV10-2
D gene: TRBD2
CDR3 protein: CASGRAGSNEQFF

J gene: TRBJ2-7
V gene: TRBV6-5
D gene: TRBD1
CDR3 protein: CASSLRGPSIYEQYF

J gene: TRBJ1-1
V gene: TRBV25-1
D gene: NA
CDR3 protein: CASSEGTNTEAFF

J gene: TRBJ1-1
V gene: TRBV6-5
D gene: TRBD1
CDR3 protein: CANSYLRDRHTEAFF

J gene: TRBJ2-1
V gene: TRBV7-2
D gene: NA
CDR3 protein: CASSLGPGSYNEQFF

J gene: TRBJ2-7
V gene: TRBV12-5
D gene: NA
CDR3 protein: CASGLVGYEQYF

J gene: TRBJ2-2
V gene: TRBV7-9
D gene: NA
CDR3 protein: CASRPTPGPTGELFF